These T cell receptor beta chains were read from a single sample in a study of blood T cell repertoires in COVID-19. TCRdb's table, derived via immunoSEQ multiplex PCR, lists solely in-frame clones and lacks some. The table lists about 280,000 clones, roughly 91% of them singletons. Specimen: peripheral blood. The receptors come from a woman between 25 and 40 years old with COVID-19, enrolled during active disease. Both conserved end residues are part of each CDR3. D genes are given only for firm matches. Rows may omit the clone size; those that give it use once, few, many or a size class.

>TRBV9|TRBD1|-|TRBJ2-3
CASSPGTVHQLSTDTQYF
TGTGCCAGCAGCCCAGGGACAGTGCACCAACTCAGCACAGATACGCAGTATTTT
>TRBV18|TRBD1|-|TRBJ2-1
CASSQDRAQNEQFF
TGTGCCAGCTCACAAGACAGGGCTCAAAATGAGCAGTTCTTC
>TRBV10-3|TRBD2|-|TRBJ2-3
CAISALGVAGSTDTQYF
TGTGCCATCAGCGCCCTGGGGGTAGCGGGGTCCACAGATACGCAGTATTTT
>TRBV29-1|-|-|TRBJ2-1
CSVDEGYRDEQFF
TGCAGCGTTGACGAGGGCTACCGGGATGAGCAGTTCTTC
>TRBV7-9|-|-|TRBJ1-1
CAIRVGAGNTEAFF
TGTGCCATCCGTGTGGGGGCCGGGAACACTGAAGCTTTCTTT
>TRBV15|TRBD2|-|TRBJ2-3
CATSRSKGLAGGDTQYF
TGTGCCACCAGCAGATCCAAGGGACTAGCGGGGGGAGATACGCAGTATTTT
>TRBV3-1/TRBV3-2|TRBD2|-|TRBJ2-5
CASSHTLAGEIQEDQYF
TGTGCCAGCAGCCACACACTAGCGGGGGAAATCCAAGAGGACCAGTACTTC
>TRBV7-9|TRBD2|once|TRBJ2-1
CASSSSERGGPKNNEQFF
TGTGCCAGCAGCTCCTCGGAGCGGGGGGGCCCGAAGAACAATGAGCAGTTCTTC
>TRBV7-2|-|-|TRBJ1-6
CASSPDSFYNSPLHF
TGTGCCAGCAGCCCAGACAGCTTCTATAATTCACCCCTCCACTTT
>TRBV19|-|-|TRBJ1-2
CASSMRQGWGYTF
TGTGCCAGTAGTATGCGGCAGGGTTGGGGCTACACCTTC
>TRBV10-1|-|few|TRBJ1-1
CASSPRVFNTEAFF
TGCGCCAGCAGTCCCAGGGTTTTCAACACTGAAGCTTTCTTT
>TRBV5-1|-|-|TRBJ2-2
CASIPTAGTGELFF
TGCGCCAGCATCCCGACAGCGGGTACCGGGGAGCTGTTTTTT
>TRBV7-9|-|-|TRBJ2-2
CASSFGLNTGELFF
TGTGCCAGCAGCTTCGGACTGAACACCGGGGAGCTGTTTTTT
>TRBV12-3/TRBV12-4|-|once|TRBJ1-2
CASSAGVGYGYTF
TGTGCCAGCAGTGCAGGGGTGGGGTATGGCTACACCTTC
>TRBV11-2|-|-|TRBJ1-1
CASSLMGGLNTEAFF
TGTGCCAGCAGCTTAATGGGGGGGCTGAACACTGAAGCTTTCTTT
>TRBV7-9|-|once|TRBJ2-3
CASRAGAYRTDTQYF
TGTGCCAGCCGTGCAGGGGCCTACCGCACAGATACGCAGTATTTT